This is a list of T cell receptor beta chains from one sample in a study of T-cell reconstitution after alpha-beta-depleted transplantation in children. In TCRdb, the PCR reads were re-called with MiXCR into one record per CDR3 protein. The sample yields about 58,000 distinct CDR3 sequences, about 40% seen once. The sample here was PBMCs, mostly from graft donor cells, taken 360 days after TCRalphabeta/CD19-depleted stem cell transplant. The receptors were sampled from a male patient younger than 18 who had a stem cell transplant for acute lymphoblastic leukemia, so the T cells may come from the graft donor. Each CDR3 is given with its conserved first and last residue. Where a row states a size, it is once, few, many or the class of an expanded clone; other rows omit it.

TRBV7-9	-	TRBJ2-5	CASSLGGFETQYF
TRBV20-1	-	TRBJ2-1	CSARSIQGAFYNEQFF
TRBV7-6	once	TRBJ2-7	CASSLRAGPSYEQYF
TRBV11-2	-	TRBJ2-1	CASATSEGWGEQFF
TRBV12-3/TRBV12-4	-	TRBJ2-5	CASSDLGTVQETQYF
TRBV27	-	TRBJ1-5	CASSMAGGRSNQPQHF
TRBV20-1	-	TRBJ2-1	CSARVDSRVVRGNEQFF
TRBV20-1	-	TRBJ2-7	CSAPRDRGNSYEQYF
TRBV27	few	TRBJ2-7	CASSHGTGAFYF
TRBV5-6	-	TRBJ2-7	CASSSGGQHYERYF
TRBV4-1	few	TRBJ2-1	CASSQKREQVYNEQFF
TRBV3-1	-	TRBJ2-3	CASSGDRVSTDTQYF
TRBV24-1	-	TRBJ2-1	CATSETSGSFNEQFF
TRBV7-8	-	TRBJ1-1	CASSLTGNAEAFF
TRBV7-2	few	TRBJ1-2	CASSHRQGNYGYTF
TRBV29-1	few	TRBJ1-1	CSVYRGVTEAFF
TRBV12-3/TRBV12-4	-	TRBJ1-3	CASSAVGSGNTIYF
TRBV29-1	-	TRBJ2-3	CSVGGLADLTDTQYF
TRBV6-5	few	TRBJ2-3	CASSYEGNADTQYF
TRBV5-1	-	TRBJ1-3	CASSLWPGGSGNTIYF
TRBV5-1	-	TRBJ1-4	CASSTGGGKEKLFF
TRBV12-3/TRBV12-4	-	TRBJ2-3	CASSSPNPDTQYF
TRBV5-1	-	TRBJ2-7	CASSLDSGEQYF
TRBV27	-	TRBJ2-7	CASSPPMAGVGEQYF
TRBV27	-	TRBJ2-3	CASSFGVRSTDTQYF
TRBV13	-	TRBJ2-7	CASSLQAAYEQYF
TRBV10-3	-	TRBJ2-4	CAISPGEENIQYF
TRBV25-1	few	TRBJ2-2	CASQGIGGWNTGELFF
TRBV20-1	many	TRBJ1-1	CSASSRTGAFF
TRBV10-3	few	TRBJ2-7	CAIMGQGASYEQYF
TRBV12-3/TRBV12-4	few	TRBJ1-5	CASSLGTGPNQPQHF
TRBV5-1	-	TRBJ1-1	CASSLGGLNVEAFF
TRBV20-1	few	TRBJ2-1	CSARDQEGSYNEQFF
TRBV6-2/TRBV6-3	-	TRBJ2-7	CASSPRGLTDEQYF
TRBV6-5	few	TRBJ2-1	CASSSGGEGQFF
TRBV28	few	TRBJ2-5	CASSLAAWGKVQETQYF
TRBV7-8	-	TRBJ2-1	CASSILGTSGYNEQFF
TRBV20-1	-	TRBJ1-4	CSARGRGEKLFF
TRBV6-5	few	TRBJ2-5	CASSYWRGQETQYF
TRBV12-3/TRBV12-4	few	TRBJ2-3	CASSQRRHTDTQYF
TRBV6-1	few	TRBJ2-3	CASSKGLRADTQYF
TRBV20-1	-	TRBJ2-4	CSARARAGAKNIQYF
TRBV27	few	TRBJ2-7	CASSSGLAGYYEQYF
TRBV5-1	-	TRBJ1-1	CASTMRGEAFF
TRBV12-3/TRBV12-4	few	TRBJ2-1	CASSLVSGRHNEQFF
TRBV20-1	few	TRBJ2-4	CSASAGQGAKNIQYF
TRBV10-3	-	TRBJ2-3	CAISGFGQGSPTDTQYF
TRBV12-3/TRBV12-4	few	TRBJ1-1	CASTQRTGQTEAFF
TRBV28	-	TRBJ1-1	CASSFIASQGAWENTEAFF